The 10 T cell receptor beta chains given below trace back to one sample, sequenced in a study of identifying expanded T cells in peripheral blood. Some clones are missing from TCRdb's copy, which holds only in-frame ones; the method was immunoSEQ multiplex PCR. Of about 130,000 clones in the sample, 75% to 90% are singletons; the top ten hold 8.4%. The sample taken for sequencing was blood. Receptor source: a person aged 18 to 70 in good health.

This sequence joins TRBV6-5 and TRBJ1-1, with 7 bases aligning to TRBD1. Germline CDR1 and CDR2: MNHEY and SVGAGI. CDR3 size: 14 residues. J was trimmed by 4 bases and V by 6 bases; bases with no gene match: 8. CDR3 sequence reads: CASSPTGVGTEAFF. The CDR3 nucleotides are TGTGCCAGCAGCCCCACAGGGGTGGGCACTGAAGCTTTCTTT.

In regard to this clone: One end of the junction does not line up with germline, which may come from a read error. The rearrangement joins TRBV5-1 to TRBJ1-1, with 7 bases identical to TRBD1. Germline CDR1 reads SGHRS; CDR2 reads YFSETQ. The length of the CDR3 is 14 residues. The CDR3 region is CASSLRGLNTEAFF. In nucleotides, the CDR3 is TGTGCCAGCAGCTTGAGGGGGCTGAACACTGAAGCTTTCTTT.

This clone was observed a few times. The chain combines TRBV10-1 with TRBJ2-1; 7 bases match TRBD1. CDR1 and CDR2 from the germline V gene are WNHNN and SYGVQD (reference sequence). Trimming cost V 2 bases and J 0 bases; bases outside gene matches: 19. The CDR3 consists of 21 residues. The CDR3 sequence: CASSETDRVPKPYFSYNEQFF. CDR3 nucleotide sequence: TGCGCCAGCAGTGAGACAGACAGGGTCCCTAAACCCTATTTCTCCTACAATGAGCAGTTCTTC.

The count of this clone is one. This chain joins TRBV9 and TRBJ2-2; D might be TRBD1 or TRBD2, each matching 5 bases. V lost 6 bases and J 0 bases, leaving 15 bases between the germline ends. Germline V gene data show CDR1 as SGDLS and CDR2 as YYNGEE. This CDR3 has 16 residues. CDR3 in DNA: TGTGCCAGCACCCCCATTGGGACCCCGAACACCGGGGAGCTGTTTTTT. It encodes CASTPIGTPNTGELFF.

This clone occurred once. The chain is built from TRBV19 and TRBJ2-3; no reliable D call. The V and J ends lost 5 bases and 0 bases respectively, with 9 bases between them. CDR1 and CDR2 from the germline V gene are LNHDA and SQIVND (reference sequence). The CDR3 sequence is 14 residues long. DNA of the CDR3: TGTGCCAGTAGTCTCCCTCCCAGCACAGATACGCAGTATTTT. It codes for CASSLPPSTDTQYF.

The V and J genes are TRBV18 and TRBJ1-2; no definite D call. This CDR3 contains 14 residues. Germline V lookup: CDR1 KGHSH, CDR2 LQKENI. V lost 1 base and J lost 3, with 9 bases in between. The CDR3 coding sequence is TGTGCCAGCTCACCACGTGAGATCGACTATGGCTACACCTTC. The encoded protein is CASSPREIDYGYTF.

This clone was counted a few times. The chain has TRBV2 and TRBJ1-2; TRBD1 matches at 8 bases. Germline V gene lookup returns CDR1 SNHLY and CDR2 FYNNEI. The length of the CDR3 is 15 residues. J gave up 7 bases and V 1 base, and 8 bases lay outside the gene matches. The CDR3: CASSEDLDREGGYTF. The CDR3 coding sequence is TGTGCCAGCAGTGAAGATTTGGACAGGGAGGGTGGCTACACCTTC.

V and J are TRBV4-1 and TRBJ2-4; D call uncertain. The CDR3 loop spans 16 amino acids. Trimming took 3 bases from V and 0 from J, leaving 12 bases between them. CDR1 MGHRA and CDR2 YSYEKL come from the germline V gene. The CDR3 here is CASSQGGYLAKNIQYF. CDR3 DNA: TGCGCCAGCAGCCAGGGCGGTTACCTAGCCAAAAACATTCAGTACTTC.

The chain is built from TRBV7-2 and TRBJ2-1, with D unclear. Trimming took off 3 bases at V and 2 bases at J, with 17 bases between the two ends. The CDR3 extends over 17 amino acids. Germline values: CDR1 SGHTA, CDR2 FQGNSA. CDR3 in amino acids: CASSFVSRQYAYNEQFF. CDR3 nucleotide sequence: TGTGCCAGCAGCTTCGTATCTCGGCAGTATGCCTACAATGAGCAGTTCTTC.

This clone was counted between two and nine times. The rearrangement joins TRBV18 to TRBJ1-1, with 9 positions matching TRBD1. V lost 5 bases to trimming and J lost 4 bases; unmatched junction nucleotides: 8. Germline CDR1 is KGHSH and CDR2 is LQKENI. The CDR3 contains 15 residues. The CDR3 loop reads CASSSETGGRTEAFF. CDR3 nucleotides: TGTGCCAGCTCATCCGAAACAGGGGGCCGCACTGAAGCTTTCTTT.